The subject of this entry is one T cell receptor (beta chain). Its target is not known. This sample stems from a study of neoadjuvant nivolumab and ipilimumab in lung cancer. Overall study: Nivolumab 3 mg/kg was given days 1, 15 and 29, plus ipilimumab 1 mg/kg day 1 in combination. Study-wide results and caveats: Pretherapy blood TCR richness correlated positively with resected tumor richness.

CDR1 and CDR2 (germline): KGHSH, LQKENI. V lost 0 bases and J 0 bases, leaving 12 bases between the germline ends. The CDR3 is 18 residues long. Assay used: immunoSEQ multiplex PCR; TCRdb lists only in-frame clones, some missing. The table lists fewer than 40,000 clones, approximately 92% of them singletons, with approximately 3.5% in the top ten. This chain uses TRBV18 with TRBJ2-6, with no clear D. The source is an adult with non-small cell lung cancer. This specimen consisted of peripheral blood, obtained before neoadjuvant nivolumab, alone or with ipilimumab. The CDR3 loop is CASSPPNWQNSGANVLTF. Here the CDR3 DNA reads TGTGCCAGCTCACCACCGAATTGGCAGAACTCTGGGGCCAACGTCCTGACTTTC.